This T cell receptor (beta chain) was sequenced during a study of shared clonotypes between healthy human individuals. CDR1 SGHTA and CDR2 FQGNSA come from the germline V gene. Trimming took off 0 bases at V and 2 bases at J, with 8 bases between the two ends. This CDR3 contains 15 residues. The table came from immunoSEQ multiplex PCR; TCRdb's copy has only in-frame clones and leaves some out. The table includes about 990,000 clones, approximately 80% detected once. The V call is TRBV7-2, the J call TRBJ2-1; D is undetermined. The clonotype was recovered from a man in his late teens or twenties in good health. Some clones in this sample may be carry-over from other donors' samples. The specimen sequenced was memory CD4+ T cells from PBMCs. Stated subset: CD45RA-negative fraction. The CDR3 nucleotides are TGTGCCAGCAGCTTAGCGGGTACTACCTACAATGAGCAGTTCTTC. Amino acid sequence: CASSLAGTTYNEQFF. The whole variable domain, filled in from reference TRBV7-2 and TRBJ2-1, reads GAGVSQSPSNKVTEKGKDVELRCDPISGHTALYWYRQSLGQGLEFLIYFQGNSAPDKSGLPSDRFSAERTGGSVSTLTIQRTQQEDSAVYLCASSLAGTTYNEQFFGPGTRLTVL.